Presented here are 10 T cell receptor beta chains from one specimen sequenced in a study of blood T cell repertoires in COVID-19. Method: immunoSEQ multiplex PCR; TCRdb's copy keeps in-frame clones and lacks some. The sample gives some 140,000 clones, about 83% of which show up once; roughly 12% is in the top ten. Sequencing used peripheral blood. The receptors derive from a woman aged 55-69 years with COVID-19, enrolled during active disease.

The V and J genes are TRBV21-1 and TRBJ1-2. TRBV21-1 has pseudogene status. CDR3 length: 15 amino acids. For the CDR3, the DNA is TGTGCCAGCAGCAAAAAAATCCGATGTTTAGATGGCTACACCTTC. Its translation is CASSKKIRCLDGYTF.

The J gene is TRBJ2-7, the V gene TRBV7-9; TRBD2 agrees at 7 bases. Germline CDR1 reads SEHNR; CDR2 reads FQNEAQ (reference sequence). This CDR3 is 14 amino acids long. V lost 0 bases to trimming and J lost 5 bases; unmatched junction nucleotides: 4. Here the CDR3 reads CASSLAAGADEQYF. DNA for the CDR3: TGTGCCAGCAGCTTAGCGGCGGGAGCGGACGAGCAGTACTTC.

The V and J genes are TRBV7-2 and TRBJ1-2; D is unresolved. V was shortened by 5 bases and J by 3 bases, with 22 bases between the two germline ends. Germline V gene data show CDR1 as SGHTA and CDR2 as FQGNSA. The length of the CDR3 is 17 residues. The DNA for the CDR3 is TGTGCCAGCAGCCCTCCATTGGGCCTCCTCCGCGACTATGGCTACACCTTC. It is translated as CASSPPLGLLRDYGYTF.

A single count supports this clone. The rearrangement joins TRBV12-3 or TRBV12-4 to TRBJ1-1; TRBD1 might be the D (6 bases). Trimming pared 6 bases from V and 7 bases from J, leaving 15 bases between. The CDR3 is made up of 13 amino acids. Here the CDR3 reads CASSTDRRSEAFF. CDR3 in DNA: TGTGCCAGCAGCACCGACAGGCGGAGTGAAGCTTTCTTT.

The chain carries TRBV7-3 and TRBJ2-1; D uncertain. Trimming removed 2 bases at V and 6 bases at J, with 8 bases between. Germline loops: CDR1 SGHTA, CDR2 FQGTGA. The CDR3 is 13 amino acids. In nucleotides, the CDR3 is TGTGCCAGCAGCTTAGCACAGTCCAATGAGCAGTTCTTC. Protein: CASSLAQSNEQFF.

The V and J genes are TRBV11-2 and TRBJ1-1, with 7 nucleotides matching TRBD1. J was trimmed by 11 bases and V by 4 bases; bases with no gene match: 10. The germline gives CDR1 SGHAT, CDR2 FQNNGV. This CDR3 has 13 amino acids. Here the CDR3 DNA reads TGTGCCAGCAGCTCTCAAGGGGGACAGCGCGCTTTCTTT. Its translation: CASSSQGGQRAFF.

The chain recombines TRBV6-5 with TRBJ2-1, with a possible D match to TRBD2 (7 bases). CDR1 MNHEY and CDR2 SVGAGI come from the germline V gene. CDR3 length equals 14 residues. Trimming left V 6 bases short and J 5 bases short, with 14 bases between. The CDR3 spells CASSQGGGHNEQFF. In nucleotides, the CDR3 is TGTGCCAGCAGCCAAGGGGGGGGGCACAATGAGCAGTTCTTC.

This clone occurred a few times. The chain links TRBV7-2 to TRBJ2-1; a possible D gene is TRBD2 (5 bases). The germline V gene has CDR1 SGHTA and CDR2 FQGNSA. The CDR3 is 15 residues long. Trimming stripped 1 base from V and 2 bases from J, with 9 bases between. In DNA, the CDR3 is TGTGCCAGCAGCTTAGTTCCCGGGGCCTACAATGAGCAGTTCTTC. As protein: CASSLVPGAYNEQFF.

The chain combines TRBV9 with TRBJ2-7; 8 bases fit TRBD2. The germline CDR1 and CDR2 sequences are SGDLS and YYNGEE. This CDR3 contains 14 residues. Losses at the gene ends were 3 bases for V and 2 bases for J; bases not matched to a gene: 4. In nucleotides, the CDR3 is TGTGCCAGCAGCGCCTCGACTAGCGCCTACGAGCAGTACTTC. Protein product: CASSASTSAYEQYF. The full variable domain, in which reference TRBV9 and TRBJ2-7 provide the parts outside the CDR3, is DSGVTQTPKHLITATGQRVTLRCSPRSGDLSVYWYQQSLDQGLQFLIQYYNGEERAKGNILERFSAQQFPDLHSELNLSSLELGDSALYFCASSASTSAYEQYFGPGTRLTVT.

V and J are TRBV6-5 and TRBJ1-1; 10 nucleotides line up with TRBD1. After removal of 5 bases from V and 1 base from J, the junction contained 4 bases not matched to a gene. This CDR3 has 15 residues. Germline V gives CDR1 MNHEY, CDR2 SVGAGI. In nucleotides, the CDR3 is TGTGCCAGCAGTAGACAGGGGGCTGGGAACACTGAAGCTTTCTTT. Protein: CASSRQGAGNTEAFF.